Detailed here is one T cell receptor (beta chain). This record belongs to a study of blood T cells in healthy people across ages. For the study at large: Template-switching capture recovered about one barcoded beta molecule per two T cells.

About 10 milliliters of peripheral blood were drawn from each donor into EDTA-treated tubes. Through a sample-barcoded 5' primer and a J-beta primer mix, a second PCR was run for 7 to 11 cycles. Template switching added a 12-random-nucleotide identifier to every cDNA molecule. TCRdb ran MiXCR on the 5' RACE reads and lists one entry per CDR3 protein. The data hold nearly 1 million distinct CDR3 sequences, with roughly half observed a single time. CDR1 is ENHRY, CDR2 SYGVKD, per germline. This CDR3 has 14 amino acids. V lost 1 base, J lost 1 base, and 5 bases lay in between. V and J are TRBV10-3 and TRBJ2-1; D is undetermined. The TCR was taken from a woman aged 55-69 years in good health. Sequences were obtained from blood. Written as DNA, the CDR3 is TGTGCCATCAGTGAGTGGATTTCCTACAATGAGCAGTTCTTC. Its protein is CAISEWISYNEQFF.